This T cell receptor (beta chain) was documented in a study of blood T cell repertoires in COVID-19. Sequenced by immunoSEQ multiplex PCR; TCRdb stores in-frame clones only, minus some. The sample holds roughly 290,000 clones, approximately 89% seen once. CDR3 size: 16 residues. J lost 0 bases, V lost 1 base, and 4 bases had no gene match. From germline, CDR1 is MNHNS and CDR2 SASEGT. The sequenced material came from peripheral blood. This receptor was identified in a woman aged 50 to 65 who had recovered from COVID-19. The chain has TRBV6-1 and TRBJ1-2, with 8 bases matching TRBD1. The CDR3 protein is CASSEGTGSTNYGYTF. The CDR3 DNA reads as TGTGCCAGCAGTGAAGGGACAGGGAGTACTAACTATGGCTACACCTTC.